The 19 T cell receptor beta chains reported below all come from one sample, sequenced in a study of cytomegalovirus exposure and HLA in healthy donors. Assay: immunoSEQ multiplex PCR; the TCRdb copy retains only in-frame clones and omits some. The sample shows over 130,000 clones, around 90% of them seen only once. Sequenced sample: PBMCs. The receptors shown here come from a man aged 18 to 29 in good health and CMV-seropositive.

The CDR3 region is CATSSLGQDWTYEQYF. Written as DNA, the CDR3 is TGTGCCACCAGCAGCTTGGGCCAGGATTGGACCTACGAGCAGTACTTC. The chain uses TRBV15 and TRBJ2-7, with D uncertain. Germline assignment: CDR1 LNHNV and CDR2 YYDKDF (reference sequence). The V end was cut by 3 bases, the J end by 2 bases, with 17 bases between. CDR3 length: 16 residues. Full variable domain (missing parts from reference TRBV15 and TRBJ2-7): DAMVIQNPRYQVTQFGKPVTLSCSQTLNHNVMYWYQQKSSQAPKLLFHYYDKDFNNEADTPDNFQSRRPNTSFCFLDIRSPGLGDTAMYLCATSSLGQDWTYEQYFGPGTRLTVT.

V gene TRBV5-4 combines with J gene TRBJ2-7; 7 bases agree with TRBD1. The CDR3 is 14 amino acids. Germline V gene sequence: CDR1 SGHNT, CDR2 YYREEE (reference sequence). V lost 4 bases and J lost 1; bases outside the gene matches: 5. The CDR3 DNA is TGTGCCAGCAGCGATCCGGACAGGTCCTACGAGCAGTACTTC. Amino acid sequence: CASSDPDRSYEQYF.

This chain joins TRBV18 and TRBJ1-2; TRBD1 matches 7 bases. Trimming at V came to 2 bases and at J to 6 bases, leaving 3 bases not matched to a gene. The CDR3 covers 13 residues. Germline V gene sequence: CDR1 KGHSH, CDR2 LQKENI. The CDR3 DNA reads as TGTGCCAGCTCACCAAGGGGGCAAGATGGCTACACCTTC. It yields the protein CASSPRGQDGYTF.

The J gene is TRBJ1-4, the V gene TRBV27, with D tentatively TRBD1 (6 bases). The V gene lost 2 bases and the J gene lost 8 bases, with 18 bases spanning the gap. The CDR3 covers 16 residues. Germline CDR1 MNHEY, CDR2 SMNVEV (reference sequence). CDR3 residues: CASSLVGTLTGEKLFF. CDR3 nucleotides: TGTGCCAGCAGTTTAGTGGGGACACTAACGGGGGAAAAACTGTTTTTT.

This chain joins TRBV15 and TRBJ2-2; D may be TRBD2 (5 bases). V lost 4 bases and J 2 bases, leaving 11 bases between the germline ends. Germline V lookup: CDR1 LNHNV, CDR2 YYDKDF (reference sequence). This CDR3 is built from 15 residues. The CDR3 protein is CATSTKGRNTGELFF. In DNA, the CDR3 is TGTGCCACCAGCACAAAAGGGAGAAACACCGGGGAGCTGTTTTTT. The variable domain in full, with the rest retrieved from reference TRBV15 and TRBJ2-2, is DAMVIQNPRYQVTQFGKPVTLSCSQTLNHNVMYWYQQKSSQAPKLLFHYYDKDFNNEADTPDNFQSRRPNTSFCFLDIRSPGLGDTAMYLCATSTKGRNTGELFFGEGSRLTVL.

Worth noting for this clone: The sample holds other DNA sequences that translate to the same CDR3. The chain combines TRBV27 with TRBJ2-7; D might be TRBD2 (5 bases). The CDR3 is made up of 14 amino acids. Germline CDR1 and CDR2: MNHEY and SMNVEV (reference sequence). V lost 7 bases and J 1 base, leaving 14 bases between the germline ends. CDR3: CASTPRESSYEQYF. The CDR3 coding sequence is TGTGCCAGCACCCCGAGGGAGAGTTCCTACGAGCAGTACTTC.

The CDR3 DNA reads TGTGCCAGCAGCCATCGACAGAATCCCAATGAGCAGTTCTTC. Amino acid sequence: CASSHRQNPNEQFF. This chain connects TRBV7-8 to TRBJ2-1; possibly TRBD1 for D (5 bases). The V gene's germline CDR1 is SGHVS and CDR2 FQNEAQ. The V end lost 5 bases, the J end lost 6 bases, and 14 bases lay between the germline ends. CDR3 size: 14 residues.

The V gene is TRBV4-1, the J gene TRBJ2-7, with D possibly TRBD1 on 7 matching bases. The CDR3 loop spans 13 amino acids. CDR1 MGHRA and CDR2 YSYEKL come from the germline V gene. Trimming took 2 bases from V and 3 from J, leaving 8 bases between them. DNA for the CDR3: TGCGCCAGCAGCCAACAGGGGGGCTACGAGCAGTACTTC. This gives the protein CASSQQGGYEQYF.

The rearrangement uses TRBV11-2 and TRBJ2-7; the match to TRBD1 covers 7 bases. The CDR3 length is 13 residues. Losses at the gene ends were 3 bases for V and 2 bases for J; bases not matched to a gene: 1. CDR1 and CDR2 from the germline V gene are SGHAT and FQNNGV. The CDR3 DNA follows: TGTGCCAGCAGCTTGACAGGGACCTACGAGCAGTACTTC. It is translated as CASSLTGTYEQYF. The full variable domain, in which reference TRBV11-2 and TRBJ2-7 provide the parts outside the CDR3, is EAGVAQSPRYKIIEKRQSVAFWCNPISGHATLYWYQQILGQGPKLLIQFQNNGVVDDSQLPKDRFSAERLKGVDSTLKIQPAKLEDSAVYLCASSLTGTYEQYFGPGTRLTVT.

The J gene is TRBJ2-3, the V gene TRBV2; TRBD1 agrees at 8 bases. CDR1 and CDR2 (germline): SNHLY, FYNNEI. V shed 5 bases and J 0 bases; nucleotides not matched to a gene: 4. The CDR3 is 15 amino acids. The CDR3 reads CASSSYRGSTDTQYF. Here the CDR3 DNA reads TGTGCCAGCAGTTCGTACAGGGGGAGCACAGATACGCAGTATTTT.

This rearrangement joins TRBV10-1 to TRBJ2-1; the D gene is possibly TRBD1 (6 bases). This CDR3 is built from 14 residues. Trimming cost V 2 bases and J 8 bases, with 13 bases left between them. Germline V gene sequence: CDR1 WNHNN, CDR2 SYGVQD (reference sequence). CDR3 nucleotide sequence: TGCGCCAGCAGTGAGCTTTCAGAGGGGGATGAGCAGTTCTTC. Protein product: CASSELSEGDEQFF.

This clone was recorded once. This sequence joins TRBV7-8 and TRBJ1-1, with 12 bases fitting TRBD1. The V segment lost 5 bases and the J segment 3 bases; nucleotides outside the gene matches: 7. The CDR3 extends over 16 amino acids. The V gene's germline CDR1 is SGHVS and CDR2 FQNEAQ. CDR3 residues: CASSARDRGLYTEAFF. As DNA, the CDR3 is TGTGCCAGCAGCGCACGGGACAGGGGGCTATACACTGAAGCTTTCTTT.

The chain recombines TRBV30 with TRBJ2-7; 8 positions match TRBD1. Germline V gene sequence: CDR1 GTSNPN, CDR2 SVGIG (reference sequence). Trimming removed 3 bases from V and 4 bases from J; junction bases left unmatched: 2. The length of the CDR3 is 12 residues. The CDR3 DNA is TGTGCCTGGAGGGACAGGGAATACGAGCAGTACTTC. This sequence encodes CAWRDREYEQYF.

V gene TRBV7-3 combines with J gene TRBJ1-5; 8 bases match TRBD1. CDR3 length equals 21 residues. V lost 2 bases, J lost 0 bases, and 18 bases stayed unmatched. Germline assignment: CDR1 SGHTA and CDR2 FQGTGA. In DNA form, the CDR3 reads TGTGCCAGCAGCTTAGGCCACCCACCGGGGCAGGGGGCCTATAGCAATCAGCCCCAGCATTTT. Translating gives CASSLGHPPGQGAYSNQPQHF.

This chain joins TRBV10-3 and TRBJ2-1; maybe TRBD1 (6 bases). The CDR3 is 17 amino acids. The germline V gene has CDR1 ENHRY and CDR2 SYGVKD. Trimming shortened V by 6 bases and J by 0 bases, and 18 bases separated the two germline ends. CDR3 amino acids: CAISIQGLRSSYNEQFF. The CDR3 region has the DNA TGTGCCATCAGCATTCAGGGGTTGCGGAGCTCCTACAATGAGCAGTTCTTC.

V is TRBV18 and J is TRBJ1-1; D unclear. Trimming shortened V by 3 bases and J by 0 bases, and 8 bases separated the two germline ends. Looked up from germline, CDR1 is KGHSH and CDR2 is LQKENI. This CDR3 is 14 amino acids long. The CDR3 spells CASSPRAMNTEAFF. CDR3 DNA sequence: TGTGCCAGCTCACCTAGAGCCATGAACACTGAAGCTTTCTTT.

This sequence joins TRBV2 and TRBJ1-1; D is unresolved. Germline V gene lookup returns CDR1 SNHLY and CDR2 FYNNEI. The CDR3 extends over 13 amino acids. Trimming cost V 5 bases and J 5 bases, with 12 bases left between them. The CDR3 coding sequence is TGTGCCAGCAGTTCGGGTGTTTGGACTGAAGCTTTCTTT. It yields the protein CASSSGVWTEAFF.

The rearrangement joins TRBV5-4 to TRBJ1-6, with D perhaps matching TRBD1 (5 bases). Trimming took off 2 bases at V and 2 bases at J, with 8 bases between the two ends. The germline V gene has CDR1 SGHNT and CDR2 YYREEE (reference sequence). The CDR3 spans 15 residues. The CDR3 sequence is CASSFRVAYNSPLHF. DNA of the CDR3: TGTGCCAGCAGCTTCAGGGTGGCCTATAATTCACCCCTCCACTTT.

Points on this clone: One end of the junction does not line up with germline, which may come from a read error. The chain combines TRBV7-7 with TRBJ2-2; 9 bases line up with TRBD1. In germline, CDR1 is SSHAT, CDR2 FNYEAQ (reference sequence). The CDR3 consists of 14 residues. CDR3 sequence reads: CASSQMGQGGELFF. CDR3 in DNA: TGTGCTAGCAGCCAAATGGGACAGGGCGGGGAGCTGTTTTTT.